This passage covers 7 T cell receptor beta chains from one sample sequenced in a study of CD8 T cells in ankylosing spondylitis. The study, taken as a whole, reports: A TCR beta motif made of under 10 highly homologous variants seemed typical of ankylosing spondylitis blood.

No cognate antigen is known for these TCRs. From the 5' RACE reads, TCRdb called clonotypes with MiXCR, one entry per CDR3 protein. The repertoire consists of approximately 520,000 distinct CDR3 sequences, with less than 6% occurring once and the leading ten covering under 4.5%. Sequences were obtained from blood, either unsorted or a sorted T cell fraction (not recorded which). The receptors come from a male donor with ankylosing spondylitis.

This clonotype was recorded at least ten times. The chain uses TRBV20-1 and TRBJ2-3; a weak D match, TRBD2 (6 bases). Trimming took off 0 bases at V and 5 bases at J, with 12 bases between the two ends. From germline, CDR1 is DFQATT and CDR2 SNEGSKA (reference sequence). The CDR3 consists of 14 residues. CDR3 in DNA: TGCAGTGCTAGAGATGGGGGAGGAGAAGATACGCAGTATTTT. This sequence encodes CSARDGGGEDTQYF.

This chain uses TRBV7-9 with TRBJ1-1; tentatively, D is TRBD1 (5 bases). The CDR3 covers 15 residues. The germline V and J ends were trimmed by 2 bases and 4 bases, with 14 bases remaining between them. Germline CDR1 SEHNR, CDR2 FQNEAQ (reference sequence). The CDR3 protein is CASSLLAGRGTEAFF. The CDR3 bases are TGTGCCAGCAGCTTACTCGCAGGGAGGGGCACTGAAGCTTTCTTT.

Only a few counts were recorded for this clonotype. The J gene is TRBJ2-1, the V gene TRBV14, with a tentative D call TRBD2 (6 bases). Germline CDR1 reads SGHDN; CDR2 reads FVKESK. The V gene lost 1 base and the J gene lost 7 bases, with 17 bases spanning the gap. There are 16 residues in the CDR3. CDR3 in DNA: TGTGCCAGCAGCCAAGGTTGGGGGGTGTCTAAGAATGAGCAGTTCTTC. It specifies CASSQGWGVSKNEQFF.

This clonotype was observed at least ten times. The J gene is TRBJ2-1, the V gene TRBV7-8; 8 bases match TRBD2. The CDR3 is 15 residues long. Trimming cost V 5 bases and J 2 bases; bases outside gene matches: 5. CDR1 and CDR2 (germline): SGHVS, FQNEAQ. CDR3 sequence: CASSHLAGTYNEQFF. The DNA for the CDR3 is TGTGCCAGCAGCCACTTAGCGGGGACCTACAATGAGCAGTTCTTC. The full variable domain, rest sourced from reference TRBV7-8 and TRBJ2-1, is GAGVSQSPRYKVAKRGQDVALRCDPISGHVSLFWYQQALGQGPEFLTYFQNEAQLDKSGLPSDRFFAERPEGSVSTLKIQRTQQEDSAVYLCASSHLAGTYNEQFFGPGTRLTVL.

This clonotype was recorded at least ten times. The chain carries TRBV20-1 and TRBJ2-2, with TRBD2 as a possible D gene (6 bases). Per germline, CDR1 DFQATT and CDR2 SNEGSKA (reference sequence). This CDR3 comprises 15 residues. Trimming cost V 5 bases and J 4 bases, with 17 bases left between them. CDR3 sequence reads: CSAGIFKGGTGELFF. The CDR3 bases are TGCAGTGCTGGAATCTTCAAGGGAGGCACCGGGGAGCTGTTTTTT.

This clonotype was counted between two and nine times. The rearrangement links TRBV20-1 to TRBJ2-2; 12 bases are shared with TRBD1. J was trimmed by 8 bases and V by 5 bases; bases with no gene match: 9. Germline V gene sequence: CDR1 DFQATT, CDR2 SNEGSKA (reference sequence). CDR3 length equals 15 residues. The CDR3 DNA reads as TGCAGTGCTCCTCCTGGGACAGGGGGCTTAGGGGAGCTGTTTTTT. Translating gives CSAPPGTGGLGELFF.

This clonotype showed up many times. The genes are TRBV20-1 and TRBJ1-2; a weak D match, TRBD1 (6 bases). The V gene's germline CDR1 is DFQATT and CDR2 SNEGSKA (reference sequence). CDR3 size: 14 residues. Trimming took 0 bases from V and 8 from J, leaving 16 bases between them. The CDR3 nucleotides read TGCAGTGCTAGAGATCGGGGGGCCGCGGAGGGCTACACCTTC. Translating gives CSARDRGAAEGYTF.